These T cell receptor beta chains were read from a single sample in a study of blood T cells in healthy people across ages. TCRdb reanalysed the 5' RACE reads using MiXCR and keeps one entry per CDR3 protein. The sample contains some 700,000 distinct CDR3 sequences, 22% of which appear only once. Sequenced material: blood. The origin of the receptors is a man between 65 and 85 years old in good health. Both conserved end residues are part of each CDR3. The order of the fields is V gene, clone size, D gene, J gene, CDR3 protein, CDR3 DNA. D genes are given only for firm matches. Clone size is shown for a subset of rows, as once, few, many or a class of expanded clone.

v_call: TRBV29-1
clone_size: .
d_call: TRBD2
j_call: TRBJ2-3
cdr3_aa: CSVEPPSGGGDTQYF
cdr3_nt: TGCAGCGTTGAACCCCCTAGCGGGGGGGGAGATACGCAGTATTTT

v_call: TRBV29-1
clone_size: few
d_call: TRBD2
j_call: TRBJ2-3
cdr3_aa: CSAWTSGDPPYF
cdr3_nt: TGCAGCGCCTGGACTAGCGGGGACCCCCCGTATTTT

v_call: TRBV6-5
clone_size: few
d_call: .
j_call: TRBJ2-7
cdr3_aa: CASSYSTRPYEQYF
cdr3_nt: TGTGCCAGCAGTTACTCAACCAGGCCCTACGAGCAGTACTTC

v_call: TRBV9
clone_size: few
d_call: .
j_call: TRBJ1-2
cdr3_aa: CASSVWSAARGNYGYTF
cdr3_nt: TGTGCCAGCAGCGTATGGTCGGCCGCCCGCGGGAACTATGGCTACACCTTC

v_call: TRBV6-5
clone_size: .
d_call: .
j_call: TRBJ2-3
cdr3_aa: CASGRREGTDTQYF
cdr3_nt: TGTGCCAGCGGGCGTAGGGAAGGCACAGATACGCAGTATTTT

v_call: TRBV7-9
clone_size: few
d_call: .
j_call: TRBJ1-2
cdr3_aa: CASSSRVLGYSGYTF
cdr3_nt: TGTGCCAGCAGCTCAAGGGTCTTAGGGTATAGTGGCTACACCTTC

v_call: TRBV18
clone_size: .
d_call: .
j_call: TRBJ2-2
cdr3_aa: CASSPDATETTGELFF
cdr3_nt: TGTGCCAGCTCACCAGACGCGACAGAGACTACCGGGGAGCTGTTTTTT

v_call: TRBV11-3
clone_size: .
d_call: .
j_call: TRBJ2-1
cdr3_aa: CASSPDTFNEQFF
cdr3_nt: TGTGCCAGCAGCCCGGACACATTCAATGAGCAGTTCTTC

v_call: TRBV28
clone_size: .
d_call: .
j_call: TRBJ2-7
cdr3_aa: CASSLFGTGSYEQYF
cdr3_nt: TGTGCCAGCAGTTTATTTGGAACCGGGTCCTACGAGCAGTACTTC

v_call: TRBV10-3
clone_size: few
d_call: TRBD1
j_call: TRBJ2-7
cdr3_aa: CANAGTESSYEQYF
cdr3_nt: TGTGCCAACGCCGGGACAGAGAGCTCCTACGAGCAGTACTTC

v_call: TRBV27
clone_size: few
d_call: .
j_call: TRBJ1-4
cdr3_aa: CASSLSWGTNEKLFF
cdr3_nt: TGTGCCAGCAGTTTATCCTGGGGTACTAATGAAAAACTGTTTTTT

v_call: TRBV28
clone_size: .
d_call: TRBD2
j_call: TRBJ2-5
cdr3_aa: CASTSGREEETQYF
cdr3_nt: TGTGCCAGCACCTCTGGACGGGAGGAAGAGACCCAGTACTTC

v_call: TRBV6-4
clone_size: few
d_call: .
j_call: TRBJ2-1
cdr3_aa: CASSARDSSYNEQFF
cdr3_nt: TGTGCCAGCAGTGCGAGGGACTCATCTTACAATGAGCAGTTCTTC

v_call: TRBV20-1
clone_size: .
d_call: TRBD1
j_call: TRBJ2-1
cdr3_aa: CSARAPGQGSNEQFF
cdr3_nt: TGCAGTGCTAGAGCCCCGGGACAGGGATCGAATGAGCAGTTCTTC

v_call: TRBV20-1
clone_size: .
d_call: TRBD1
j_call: TRBJ2-7
cdr3_aa: CSAPGQGARTYEQYF
cdr3_nt: TGCAGTGCTCCTGGACAGGGGGCGAGGACCTACGAGCAGTACTTC

v_call: TRBV6-1
clone_size: .
d_call: .
j_call: TRBJ1-4
cdr3_aa: CASSTRVNEKLFF
cdr3_nt: TGTGCCAGCAGTACTCGGGTTAATGAAAAACTGTTTTTT

v_call: TRBV10-3
clone_size: few
d_call: TRBD1
j_call: TRBJ2-4
cdr3_aa: CAINGTGAKNIQYF
cdr3_nt: TGTGCCATCAATGGGACAGGAGCCAAAAACATTCAGTACTTC

v_call: TRBV5-1
clone_size: few
d_call: TRBD1
j_call: TRBJ2-6
cdr3_aa: CASSKDRAGANVLTF
cdr3_nt: TGCGCCAGCAGCAAGGACAGGGCAGGGGCCAACGTCCTGACTTTC

v_call: TRBV4-3
clone_size: .
d_call: TRBD2
j_call: TRBJ2-1
cdr3_aa: CASSQGSGGAFNEQFF
cdr3_nt: TGCGCCAGCAGCCAAGGGAGCGGGGGGGCGTTTAATGAGCAGTTCTTC

v_call: TRBV6-6
clone_size: few
d_call: TRBD2
j_call: TRBJ2-1
cdr3_aa: CASSSRTSGLSSYNEQFF
cdr3_nt: TGTGCCAGCAGTTCCCGGACTAGCGGTCTATCCTCCTACAATGAGCAGTTCTTC

v_call: TRBV5-1
clone_size: .
d_call: .
j_call: TRBJ2-1
cdr3_aa: CASSLHKRENEQLF
cdr3_nt: TGCGCCAGCAGCTTACACAAAAGGGAAAATGAGCAGCTCTTC

v_call: TRBV19
clone_size: few
d_call: .
j_call: TRBJ1-1
cdr3_aa: CASSLTGFTEAFF
cdr3_nt: TGTGCCAGTAGTCTCACAGGGTTCACTGAAGCTTTCTTT

v_call: TRBV10-3
clone_size: few
d_call: .
j_call: TRBJ2-1
cdr3_aa: CAISESIRTTGNEQFF
cdr3_nt: TGTGCCATCAGTGAGTCGATCAGGACCACCGGCAATGAGCAGTTCTTC

v_call: TRBV12-3/TRBV12-4
clone_size: once
d_call: .
j_call: TRBJ2-3
cdr3_aa: CASSLEGLAKMSTDTEYF
cdr3_nt: TGTGCCAGCAGTTTAGAGGGTTTAGCGAAAATGAGCACAGATACGGAGTATTTT

v_call: TRBV12-3/TRBV12-4
clone_size: .
d_call: .
j_call: TRBJ2-3
cdr3_aa: CASSKGVYLADTQYF
cdr3_nt: TGTGCCAGCAGCAAAGGGGTGTATTTGGCAGATACGCAGTATTTT

v_call: TRBV5-5
clone_size: .
d_call: .
j_call: TRBJ2-2
cdr3_aa: CASSVNRVDDGELFF
cdr3_nt: TGTGCCAGCAGCGTAAACAGGGTCGATGACGGGGAGCTGTTTTTT

v_call: TRBV12-3/TRBV12-4
clone_size: few
d_call: .
j_call: TRBJ2-4
cdr3_aa: CASSFQLLAKNIQYF
cdr3_nt: TGTGCCAGCAGTTTCCAGTTACTAGCCAAAAACATTCAGTACTTC

v_call: TRBV5-1
clone_size: few
d_call: TRBD1
j_call: TRBJ1-4
cdr3_aa: CASSFSGTGGEKLFF
cdr3_nt: TGCGCCAGCAGCTTCTCCGGGACAGGGGGAGAAAAACTGTTTTTT

v_call: TRBV11-1
clone_size: .
d_call: .
j_call: TRBJ2-3
cdr3_aa: CASSLVRGADTDTQYF
cdr3_nt: TGTGCCAGCAGCTTAGTTCGTGGGGCGGACACAGATACGCAGTATTTT

v_call: TRBV9
clone_size: .
d_call: .
j_call: TRBJ2-1
cdr3_aa: CASSDPANEQFF
cdr3_nt: TGTGCCAGCAGCGACCCCGCTAATGAGCAGTTCTTC

v_call: TRBV24-1
clone_size: .
d_call: .
j_call: TRBJ2-5
cdr3_aa: CATKSTGEGTQYF
cdr3_nt: TGTGCCACTAAATCGACCGGAGAAGGGACCCAGTACTTC

v_call: TRBV7-9
clone_size: .
d_call: TRBD2
j_call: TRBJ2-5
cdr3_aa: CASSSTGLAETQYF
cdr3_nt: TGTGCCAGCAGCTCTACCGGACTAGCCGAGACCCAGTACTTC

v_call: TRBV29-1
clone_size: many
d_call: TRBD1
j_call: TRBJ2-3
cdr3_aa: CSASRTGAADTQYF
cdr3_nt: TGCAGCGCATCTCGAACAGGGGCGGCAGATACGCAGTATTTT

v_call: TRBV7-9
clone_size: .
d_call: .
j_call: TRBJ2-1
cdr3_aa: CASSFLNNNEQFF
cdr3_nt: TGTGCCAGCAGCTTCCTGAACAACAATGAGCAGTTCTTC

v_call: TRBV6-2/TRBV6-3
clone_size: .
d_call: .
j_call: TRBJ2-5
cdr3_aa: CASSYMPGDQETQYF
cdr3_nt: TGTGCCAGCAGTTACATGCCGGGAGACCAAGAGACCCAGTACTTC

v_call: TRBV6-6
clone_size: .
d_call: TRBD1
j_call: TRBJ1-1
cdr3_aa: CASRTNRGTGDEAFF
cdr3_nt: TGTGCCAGCAGGACCAACAGGGGAACGGGGGATGAAGCTTTCTTT

v_call: TRBV4-1
clone_size: .
d_call: .
j_call: TRBJ2-3
cdr3_aa: CASSQGTGIGYTDTQYF
cdr3_nt: TGCGCCAGCAGCCAAGGGACTGGGATCGGATACACAGATACGCAGTATTTT

v_call: TRBV14
clone_size: .
d_call: .
j_call: TRBJ2-2
cdr3_aa: CASSPVRLGNTGELFF
cdr3_nt: TGTGCCAGCAGTCCAGTCCGCCTGGGGAACACCGGGGAGCTGTTTTTT

v_call: TRBV7-2
clone_size: .
d_call: .
j_call: TRBJ1-3
cdr3_aa: CASSFSGTGNTIYF
cdr3_nt: TGTGCCAGCAGCTTTTCGGGGACCGGAAACACCATATATTTT

v_call: TRBV5-1
clone_size: few
d_call: TRBD1
j_call: TRBJ1-1
cdr3_aa: CASSLFSGTGRDTEAFF
cdr3_nt: TGCGCCAGCAGCTTGTTTTCCGGGACAGGGAGGGACACTGAAGCTTTCTTT

v_call: TRBV6-2/TRBV6-3
clone_size: .
d_call: TRBD2
j_call: TRBJ2-3
cdr3_aa: CASRTGTSTYGGTDTQYF
cdr3_nt: TGTGCCAGCAGGACCGGGACTAGCACATACGGAGGCACAGATACGCAGTATTTT

v_call: TRBV20-1
clone_size: few
d_call: .
j_call: TRBJ1-4
cdr3_aa: CSANSEERGEKLFF
cdr3_nt: TGCAGTGCCAACTCGGAAGAGAGGGGGGAAAAACTGTTTTTT

v_call: TRBV3-1
clone_size: once
d_call: .
j_call: TRBJ1-6
cdr3_aa: CASSQVPLGPLHF
cdr3_nt: TGTGCCAGCAGCCAAGTCCCCTTGGGACCCCTCCACTTT

v_call: TRBV14
clone_size: few
d_call: .
j_call: TRBJ2-4
cdr3_aa: CASSQDGRGRGDIQYF
cdr3_nt: TGTGCCAGCAGCCAAGACGGTAGAGGCCGAGGCGACATTCAGTACTTC

v_call: TRBV10-3
clone_size: .
d_call: TRBD2
j_call: TRBJ2-3
cdr3_aa: CAISMGGMGDTQYF
cdr3_nt: TGTGCCATCAGTATGGGAGGGATGGGAGATACGCAGTATTTC

v_call: TRBV15
clone_size: many
d_call: .
j_call: TRBJ1-4
cdr3_aa: CATSRAPSSTNEKLFF
cdr3_nt: TGTGCCACCAGCAGAGCCCCATCCTCAACTAATGAAAAACTGTTTTTT

v_call: TRBV5-1
clone_size: .
d_call: .
j_call: TRBJ1-2
cdr3_aa: CASSAAGVNYGYTF
cdr3_nt: TGCGCCAGCAGCGCGGCGGGGGTTAACTATGGCTACACCTTC